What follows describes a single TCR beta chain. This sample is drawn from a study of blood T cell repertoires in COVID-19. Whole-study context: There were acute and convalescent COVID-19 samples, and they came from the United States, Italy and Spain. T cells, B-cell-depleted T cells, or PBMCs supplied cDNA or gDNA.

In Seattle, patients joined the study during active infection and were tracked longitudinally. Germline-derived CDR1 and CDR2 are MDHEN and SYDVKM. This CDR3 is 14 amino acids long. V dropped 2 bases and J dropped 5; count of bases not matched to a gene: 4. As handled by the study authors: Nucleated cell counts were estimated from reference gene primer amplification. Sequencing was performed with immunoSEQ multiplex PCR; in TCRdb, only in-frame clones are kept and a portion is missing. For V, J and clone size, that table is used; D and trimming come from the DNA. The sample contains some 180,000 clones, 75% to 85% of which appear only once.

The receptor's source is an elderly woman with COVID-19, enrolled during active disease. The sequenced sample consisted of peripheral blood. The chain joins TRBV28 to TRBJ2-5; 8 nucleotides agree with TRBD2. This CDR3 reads CASSLSGGLETQYF. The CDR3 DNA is TGTGCCAGCAGTTTAAGCGGGGGCTTGGAGACCCAGTACTTC.